The T cell receptor beta chain under discussion was sequenced for a study of CD8+ T cells in alopecia areata. Details on this clone: Its antigen is undetermined. An end of the junction differs from the germline gene, which may be a read error.

Study observations and caveats: The study found higher clonality in lesional than normal scalp, especially in alopecia totalis/universalis. In scalp and blood, many expanded lesional clones persisted during tofacitinib.

The germline CDR1 and CDR2 sequences are LNHNV and YYDKDF (reference sequence). This CDR3 region has 17 residues. Following RNA extraction, reverse transcription yielded cDNA that acted as the sequencing template. This table comes from immunoSEQ multiplex PCR, and its TCRdb copy is limited to in-frame clones, with some not included. The table includes about 76,000 clones, 25% to 35% detected once. Treatment reported: oral pan-JAK inhibitor, 5-10 mg twice daily. The investigators collected lesional scalp punch biopsies and peripheral blood from alopecia areata patients. This TCR was recovered from a human donor with alopecia areata. The chain combines TRBV15 with TRBJ2-2; 10 nucleotides line up with TRBD1. The specimen comprised CD8+ T cells sorted from blood, sampled at week 4, from a patient treated with tofacitinib. DNA of the CDR3: TGCGCCACCAGCAGAGGCCCGGGACAGGGGACAGTCGGGGAGCTGTTTTTT. It yields the protein CATSRGPGQGTVGELFF.